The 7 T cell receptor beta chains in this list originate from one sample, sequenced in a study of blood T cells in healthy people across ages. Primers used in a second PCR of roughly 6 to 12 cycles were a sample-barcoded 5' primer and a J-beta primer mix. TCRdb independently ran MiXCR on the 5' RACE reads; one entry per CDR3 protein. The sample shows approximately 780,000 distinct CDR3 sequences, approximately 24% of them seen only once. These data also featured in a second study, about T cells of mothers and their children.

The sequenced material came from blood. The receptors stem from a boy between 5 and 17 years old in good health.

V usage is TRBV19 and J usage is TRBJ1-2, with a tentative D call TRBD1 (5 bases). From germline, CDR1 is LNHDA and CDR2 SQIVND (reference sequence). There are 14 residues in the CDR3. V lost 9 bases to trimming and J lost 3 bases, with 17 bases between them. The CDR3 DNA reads TGTGCCAGCACAAGCGTTATACAGGACTATGGCTACACCTTC. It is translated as CASTSVIQDYGYTF.

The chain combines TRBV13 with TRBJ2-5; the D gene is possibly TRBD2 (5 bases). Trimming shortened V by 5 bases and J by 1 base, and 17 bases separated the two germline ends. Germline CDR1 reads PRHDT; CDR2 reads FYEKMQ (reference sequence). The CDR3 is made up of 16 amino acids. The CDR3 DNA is TGTGCCAGCAGCGGGAGTGGTAAGCAGATCCAAGAGACCCAGTACTTC. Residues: CASSGSGKQIQETQYF.

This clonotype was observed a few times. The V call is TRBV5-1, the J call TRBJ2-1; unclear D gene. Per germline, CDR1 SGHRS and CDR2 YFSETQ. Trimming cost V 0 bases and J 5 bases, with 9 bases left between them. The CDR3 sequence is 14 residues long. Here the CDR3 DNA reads TGCGCCAGCAGCTTGGCCGGGCCCCACAATGAGCAGTTCTTC. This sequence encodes CASSLAGPHNEQFF.

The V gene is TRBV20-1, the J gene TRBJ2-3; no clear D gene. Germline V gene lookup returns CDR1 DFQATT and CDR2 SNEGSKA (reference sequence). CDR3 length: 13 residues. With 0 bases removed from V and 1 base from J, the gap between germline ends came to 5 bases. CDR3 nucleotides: TGCAGTGCTAGAGATGAGGGCACAGATACGCAGTATTTT. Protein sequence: CSARDEGTDTQYF.

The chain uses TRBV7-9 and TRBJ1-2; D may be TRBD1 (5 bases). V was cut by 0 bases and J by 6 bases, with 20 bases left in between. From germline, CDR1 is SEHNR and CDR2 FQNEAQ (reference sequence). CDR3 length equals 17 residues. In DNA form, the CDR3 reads TGTGCCAGCAGCTTAGCTGGGGGGTTTCGGATATCCGATGGCTACACCTTC. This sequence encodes CASSLAGGFRISDGYTF.

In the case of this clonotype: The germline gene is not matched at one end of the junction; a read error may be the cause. CDR3 loop: CASSYLPRGLSSYNEQFF. The CDR3 bases are TGCGCCAGCAGTTACCTACCGAGGGGCCTTAGCTCCTACAATGAGCAGTTCTTC. The chain links TRBV6-5 to TRBJ2-1; D tentatively reads TRBD1 or TRBD2 (5 bases each). The CDR3 runs 18 residues. The germline V gene has CDR1 MNHEY and CDR2 SVGAGI.

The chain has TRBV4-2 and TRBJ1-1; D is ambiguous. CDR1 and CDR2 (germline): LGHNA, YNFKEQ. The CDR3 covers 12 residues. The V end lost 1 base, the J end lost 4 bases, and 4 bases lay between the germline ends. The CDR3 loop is CASSQAGTEAFF. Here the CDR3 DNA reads TGTGCCAGCAGCCAAGCGGGCACTGAAGCTTTCTTT.